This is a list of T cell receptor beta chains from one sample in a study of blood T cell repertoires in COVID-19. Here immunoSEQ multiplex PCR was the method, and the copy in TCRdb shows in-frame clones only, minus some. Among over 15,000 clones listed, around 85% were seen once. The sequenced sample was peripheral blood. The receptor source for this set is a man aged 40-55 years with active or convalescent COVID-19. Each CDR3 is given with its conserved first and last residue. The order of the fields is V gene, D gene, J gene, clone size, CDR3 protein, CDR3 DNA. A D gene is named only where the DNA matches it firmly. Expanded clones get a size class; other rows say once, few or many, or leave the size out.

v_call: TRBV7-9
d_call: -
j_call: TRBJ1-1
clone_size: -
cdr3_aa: CASSLVSGRNTEAFF
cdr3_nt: TGTGCCAGCAGCTTGGTCTCGGGGAGGAACACTGAAGCTTTCTTT

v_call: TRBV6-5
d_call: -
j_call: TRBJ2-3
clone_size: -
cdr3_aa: CASSYRSASTDTQYF
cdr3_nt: TGTGCCAGCAGTTACCGGAGTGCTAGCACAGATACGCAGTATTTT

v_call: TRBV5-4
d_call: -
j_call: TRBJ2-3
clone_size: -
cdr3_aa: CASTRDSYLSQYF
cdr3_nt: TGTGCCAGCACCCGCGATTCCTACCTCTCGCAGTATTTT

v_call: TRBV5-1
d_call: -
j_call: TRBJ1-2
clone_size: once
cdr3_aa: CASSLTILSGYTF
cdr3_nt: TGCGCCAGCAGCTTGACGATCCTTAGTGGCTACACCTTC

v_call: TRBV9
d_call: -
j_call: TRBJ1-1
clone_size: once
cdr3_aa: CASSVEMGGRTEAFF
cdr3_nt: TGTGCCAGCAGCGTAGAAATGGGGGGACGGACTGAAGCTTTCTTT

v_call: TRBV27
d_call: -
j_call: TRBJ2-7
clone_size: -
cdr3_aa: CASSLWGDRGPLEQYF
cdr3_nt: TGTGCCAGCAGTTTATGGGGGGACAGAGGGCCCCTCGAGCAGTACTTC

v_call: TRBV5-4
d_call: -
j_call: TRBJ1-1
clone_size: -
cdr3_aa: CASSPSTVNTEAFF
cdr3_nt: TGTGCCAGCAGCCCGTCGACAGTTAACACTGAAGCTTTCTTT

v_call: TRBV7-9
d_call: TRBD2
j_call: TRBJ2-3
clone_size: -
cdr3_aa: CASSLEAGVNTQYF
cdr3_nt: TGTGCCAGCAGCTTAGAGGCGGGGGTCAATACGCAGTATTTT

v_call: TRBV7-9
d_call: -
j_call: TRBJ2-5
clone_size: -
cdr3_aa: CASSGWAGGSEETQYF
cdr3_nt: TGTGCCAGCAGCGGATGGGCAGGGGGGAGTGAGGAGACCCAGTACTTC

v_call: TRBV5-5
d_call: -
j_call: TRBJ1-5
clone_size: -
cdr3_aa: CASRRGYSNQPQHF
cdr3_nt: TGTGCCAGCCGGAGGGGTTATAGCAATCAGCCCCAGCATTTT

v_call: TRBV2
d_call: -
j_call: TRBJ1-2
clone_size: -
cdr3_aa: CANLPGEALYGYTF
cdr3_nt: TGTGCCAACCTACCGGGGGAGGCCCTCTATGGCTACACCTTC

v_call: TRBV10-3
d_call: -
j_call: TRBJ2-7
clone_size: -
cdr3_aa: CAIIAARTYEQYF
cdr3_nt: TGTGCCATCATCGCGGCTAGAACCTACGAGCAGTACTTC

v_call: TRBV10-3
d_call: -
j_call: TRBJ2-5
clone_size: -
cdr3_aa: CAISTSSGEKETQYF
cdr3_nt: TGTGCCATCAGTACAAGTTCGGGGGAAAAAGAGACCCAGTACTTC

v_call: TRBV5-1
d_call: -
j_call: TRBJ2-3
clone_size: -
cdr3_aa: CASSFQRGTDTQYF
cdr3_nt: TGCGCCAGCAGCTTCCAGCGGGGCACAGATACGCAGTATTTT

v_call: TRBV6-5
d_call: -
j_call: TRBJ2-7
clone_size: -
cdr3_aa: CASRWTTGEQYF
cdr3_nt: TGTGCCAGCAGATGGACAACTGGGGAGCAGTACTTC

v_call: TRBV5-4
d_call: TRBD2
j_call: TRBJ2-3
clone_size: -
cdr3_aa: CASSPFPGGRSTDTQYF
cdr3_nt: TGTGCCAGCAGCCCCTTCCCGGGGGGGCGGAGCACAGATACGCAGTATTTT

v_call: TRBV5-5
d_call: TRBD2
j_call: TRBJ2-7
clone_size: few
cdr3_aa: CASSRLAGGLYEQYF
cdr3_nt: TGTGCCAGCAGCCGCCTGGCGGGGGGCTTGTACGAGCAGTACTTC

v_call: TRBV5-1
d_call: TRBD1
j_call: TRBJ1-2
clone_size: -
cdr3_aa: CASSLNPASGQNYGYTF
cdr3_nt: TGCGCCAGCAGCTTGAATCCCGCGTCGGGACAGAACTATGGCTACACCTTC

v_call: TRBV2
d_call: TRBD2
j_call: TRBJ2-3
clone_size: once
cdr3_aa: CASSYLAGGLDTQYF
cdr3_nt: TGTGCCAGCAGTTACCTAGCGGGGGGGCTGGATACGCAGTATTTT

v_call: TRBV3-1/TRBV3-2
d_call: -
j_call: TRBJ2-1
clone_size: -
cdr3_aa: CASSQALMINEQFF
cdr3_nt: TGTGCCAGCAGCCAAGCCCTAATGATTAATGAGCAGTTCTTC

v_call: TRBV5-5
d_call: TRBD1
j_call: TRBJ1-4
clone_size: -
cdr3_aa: CASSLRLTGGYEKLFF
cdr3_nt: TGTGCCAGCAGCTTGCGCCTTACAGGGGGTTATGAAAAACTGTTTTTT

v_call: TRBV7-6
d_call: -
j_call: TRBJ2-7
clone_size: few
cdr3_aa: CASSPRASGEQYF
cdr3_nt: TGTGCCAGCAGCCCGCGGGCTTCCGGCGAGCAGTACTTC

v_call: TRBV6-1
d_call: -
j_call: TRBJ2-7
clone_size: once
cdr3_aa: CASSEGYISTFWAYEQYF
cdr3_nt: TGTGCCAGCAGTGAAGGCTATATATCGACATTCTGGGCGTACGAGCAGTACTTC

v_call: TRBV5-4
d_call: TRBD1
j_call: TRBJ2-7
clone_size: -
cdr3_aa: CASRTQGAPYEQYF
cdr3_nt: TGTGCCAGCAGGACACAGGGGGCCCCCTACGAGCAGTACTTC

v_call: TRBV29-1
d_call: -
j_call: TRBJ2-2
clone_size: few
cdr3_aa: CSVEGYRAGELFF
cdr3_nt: TGCAGCGTTGAAGGTTATCGAGCCGGGGAGCTGTTTTTT

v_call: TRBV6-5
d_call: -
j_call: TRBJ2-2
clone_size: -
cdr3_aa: CASSYNVINTGELFF
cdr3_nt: TGTGCCAGCAGTTACAATGTCATTAACACCGGGGAGCTGTTTTTT

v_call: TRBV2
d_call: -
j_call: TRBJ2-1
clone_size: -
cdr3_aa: CASIPGTNYNEQFF
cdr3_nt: TGTGCCAGCATACCCGGGACAAACTACAATGAGCAGTTCTTC

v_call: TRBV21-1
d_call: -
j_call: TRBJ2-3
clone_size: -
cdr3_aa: CASSKLGDRGNF
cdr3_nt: TGTGCCAGCAGCAAATTGGGGGACAGGGGGAATTTT

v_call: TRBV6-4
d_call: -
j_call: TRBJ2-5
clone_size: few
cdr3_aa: CASSSQISSQGTQYF
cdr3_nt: TGTGCCAGCAGTTCCCAGATATCATCACAGGGGACCCAGTACTTC

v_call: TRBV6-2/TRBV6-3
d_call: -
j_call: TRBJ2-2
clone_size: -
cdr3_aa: CASSLLALVTGELFF
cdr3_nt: TGTGCCAGCAGCCTCCTAGCGCTTGTGACCGGGGAGCTGTTTTTT

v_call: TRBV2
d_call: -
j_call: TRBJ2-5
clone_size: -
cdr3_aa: CASSEVAEQETQYF
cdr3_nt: TGTGCCAGCAGTGAAGTCGCAGAACAAGAGACCCAGTACTTC

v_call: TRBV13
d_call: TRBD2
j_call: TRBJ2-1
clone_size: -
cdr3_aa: CASSLGFWGSGGSNEQFF
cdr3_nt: TGTGCCAGCAGCTTAGGGTTCTGGGGTAGCGGGGGGTCCAATGAGCAGTTCTTC

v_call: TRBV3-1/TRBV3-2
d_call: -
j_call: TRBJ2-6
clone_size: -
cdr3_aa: CASSQGEGRNSGANVLTF
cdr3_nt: TGTGCCAGCAGCCAAGGCGAAGGGAGGAACTCTGGGGCCAACGTCCTGACTTTC

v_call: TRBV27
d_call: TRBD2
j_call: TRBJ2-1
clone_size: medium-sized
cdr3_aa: CASSPPGLAGYNEQFF
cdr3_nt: TGTGCCAGCAGTCCCCCGGGACTAGCGGGGTACAATGAGCAGTTCTTC

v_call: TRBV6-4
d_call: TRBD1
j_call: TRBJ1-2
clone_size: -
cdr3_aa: CASSELPDRAYGYTF
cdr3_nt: TGTGCCAGCAGTGAACTTCCCGACAGGGCCTATGGCTACACCTTC

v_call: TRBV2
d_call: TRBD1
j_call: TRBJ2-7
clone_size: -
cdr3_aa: CASSSQGAVYEQYF
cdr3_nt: TGTGCCAGCAGTTCACAGGGGGCCGTCTACGAGCAGTACTTC

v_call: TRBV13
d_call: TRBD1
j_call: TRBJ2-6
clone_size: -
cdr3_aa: CASSSRGLGANVLTF
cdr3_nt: TGTGCCAGCAGTTCTAGGGGGCTAGGGGCCAACGTCCTGACTTTC

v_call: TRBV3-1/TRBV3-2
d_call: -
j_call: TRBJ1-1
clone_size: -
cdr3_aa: CASSQETGTEAFF
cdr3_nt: TGTGCCAGCAGCCAAGAGACGGGGACTGAAGCTTTCTTT

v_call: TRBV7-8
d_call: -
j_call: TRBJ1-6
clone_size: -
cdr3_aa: CASMAGKSWNSPLHF
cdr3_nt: TGTGCCAGCATGGCAGGGAAGAGCTGGAATTCACCCCTCCACTTT

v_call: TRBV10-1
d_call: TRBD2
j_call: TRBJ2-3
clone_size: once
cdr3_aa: CASSEGLAGASTDTQYF
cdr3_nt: TGCGCCAGCAGTGAGGGACTAGCGGGGGCCAGCACAGATACGCAGTATTTT

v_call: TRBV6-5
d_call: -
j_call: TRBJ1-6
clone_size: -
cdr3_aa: CASSLSGVYNSPLHF
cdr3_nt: TGTGCCAGCAGTTTATCAGGGGTCTATAATTCACCCCTCCACTTT

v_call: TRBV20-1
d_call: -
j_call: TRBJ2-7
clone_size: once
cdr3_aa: CSARAGYEQYF
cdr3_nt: TGCAGTGCAAGAGCAGGGTACGAGCAGTACTTC

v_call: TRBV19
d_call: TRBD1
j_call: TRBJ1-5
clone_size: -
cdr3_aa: CASKPQGLYQPQHF
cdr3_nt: TGTGCCAGTAAACCACAGGGGCTTTATCAGCCCCAGCATTTT

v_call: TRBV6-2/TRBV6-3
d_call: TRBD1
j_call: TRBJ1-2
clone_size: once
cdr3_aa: CASSSPGTASYGYTF
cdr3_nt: TGTGCCAGCAGTTCCCCCGGGACAGCCTCATATGGCTACACCTTC

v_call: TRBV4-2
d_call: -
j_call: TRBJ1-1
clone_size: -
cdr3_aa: CASSQGWAGEAFF
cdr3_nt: TGTGCCAGCAGCCAAGGTTGGGCTGGTGAAGCTTTCTTT

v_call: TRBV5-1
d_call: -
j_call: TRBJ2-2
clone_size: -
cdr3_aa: CASGYGVNTGELFF
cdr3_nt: TGCGCCAGCGGGTACGGGGTCAACACCGGGGAGCTGTTTTTT

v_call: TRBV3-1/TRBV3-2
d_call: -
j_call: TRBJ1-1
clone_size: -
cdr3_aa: CASSFRQYTEAFF
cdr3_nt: TGTGCCAGCAGCTTCAGGCAGTACACTGAAGCTTTCTTT

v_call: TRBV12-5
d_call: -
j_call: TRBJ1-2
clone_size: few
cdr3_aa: CASGLQGSYGYTF
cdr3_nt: TGTGCTAGTGGTTTGCAGGGGAGCTATGGCTACACCTTC

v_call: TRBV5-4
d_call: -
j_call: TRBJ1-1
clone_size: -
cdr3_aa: CASSFAGGRRGAFF
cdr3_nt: TGTGCCAGCAGCTTCGCGGGAGGGCGTCGGGGGGCTTTCTTT

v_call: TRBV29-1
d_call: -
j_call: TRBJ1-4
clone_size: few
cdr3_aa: CSVEGAEKLFF
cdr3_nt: TGCAGCGTTGAAGGAGCCGAAAAACTGTTTTTT

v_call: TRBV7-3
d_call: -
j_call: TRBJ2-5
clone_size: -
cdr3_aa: CASSLNGVGETQYF
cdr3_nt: TGTGCCAGCAGCTTAAACGGGGTGGGAGAGACCCAGTACTTC

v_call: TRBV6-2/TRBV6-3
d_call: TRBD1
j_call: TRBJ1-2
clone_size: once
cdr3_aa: CASSSDRAGGYTF
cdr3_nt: TGTGCCAGCAGTTCTGACAGGGCTGGAGGCTACACCTTC

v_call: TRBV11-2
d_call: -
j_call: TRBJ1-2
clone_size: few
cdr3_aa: CASTPGGSLGYTF
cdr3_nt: TGTGCCAGCACCCCGGGGGGGTCGTTAGGCTACACCTTC

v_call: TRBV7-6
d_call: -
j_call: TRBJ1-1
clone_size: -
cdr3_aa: CASGPQMNTEAFF
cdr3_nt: TGTGCCAGCGGCCCCCAGATGAACACTGAAGCTTTCTTT

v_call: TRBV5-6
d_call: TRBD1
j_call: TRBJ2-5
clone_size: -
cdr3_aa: CASSPDRVETQYF
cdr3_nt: TGTGCCAGCAGCCCCGACAGGGTAGAGACCCAGTACTTC

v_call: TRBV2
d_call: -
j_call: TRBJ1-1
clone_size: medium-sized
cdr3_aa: CASSSGWRAEAFF
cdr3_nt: TGTGCCAGCAGTTCTGGGTGGAGGGCTGAAGCTTTCTTT

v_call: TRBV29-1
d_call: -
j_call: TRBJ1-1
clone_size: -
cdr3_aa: CSVEAQGREAFF
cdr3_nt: TGCAGCGTTGAAGCCCAGGGCCGAGAAGCTTTCTTT

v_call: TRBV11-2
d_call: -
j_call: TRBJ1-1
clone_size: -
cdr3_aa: CASSLGDGGRRAFF
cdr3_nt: TGTGCCAGCAGCTTAGGCGACGGGGGGAGGAGAGCTTTCTTT

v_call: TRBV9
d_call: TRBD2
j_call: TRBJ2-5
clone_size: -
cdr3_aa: CASSVAASGGSQETQYF
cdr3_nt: TGTGCCAGCAGCGTAGCGGCTAGCGGGGGTTCCCAAGAGACCCAGTACTTC